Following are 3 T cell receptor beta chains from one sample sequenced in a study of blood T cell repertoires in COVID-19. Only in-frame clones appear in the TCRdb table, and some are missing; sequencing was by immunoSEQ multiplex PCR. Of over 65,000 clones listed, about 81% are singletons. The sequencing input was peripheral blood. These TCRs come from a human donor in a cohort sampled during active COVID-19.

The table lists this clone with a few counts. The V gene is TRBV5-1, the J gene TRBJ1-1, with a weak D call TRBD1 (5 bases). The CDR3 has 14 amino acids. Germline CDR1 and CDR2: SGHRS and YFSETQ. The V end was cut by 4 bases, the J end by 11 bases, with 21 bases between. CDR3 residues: CASSPDSSLSRAFF. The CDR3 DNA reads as TGCGCCAGCAGCCCTGACAGTTCCCTTTCCAGGGCTTTCTTT.

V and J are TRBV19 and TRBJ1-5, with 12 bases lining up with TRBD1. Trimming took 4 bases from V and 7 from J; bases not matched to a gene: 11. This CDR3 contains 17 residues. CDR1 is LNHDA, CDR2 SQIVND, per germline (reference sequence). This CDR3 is CASSTRDRGLSEQPQHF. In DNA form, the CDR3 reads TGTGCCAGTAGTACCCGGGACAGGGGGCTTTCGGAACAGCCCCAGCATTTT. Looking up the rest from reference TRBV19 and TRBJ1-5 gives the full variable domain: DGGITQSPKYLFRKEGQNVTLSCEQNLNHDAMYWYRQDPGQGLRLIYYSQIVNDFQKGDIAEGYSVSREKKESFPLTVTSAQKNPTAFYLCASSTRDRGLSEQPQHFGDGTRLSIL.

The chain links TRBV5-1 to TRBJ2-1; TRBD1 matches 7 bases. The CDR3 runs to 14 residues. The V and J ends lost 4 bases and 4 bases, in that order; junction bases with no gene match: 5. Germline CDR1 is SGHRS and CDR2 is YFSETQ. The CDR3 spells CASSRTGQYNEQFF. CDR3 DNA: TGCGCCAGCAGCAGGACAGGACAATACAATGAGCAGTTCTTC.